The 21 T cell receptor beta chains below were found in one sample sequenced in a study of cytomegalovirus exposure and HLA in healthy donors. Researchers ran the PCR with 60 Vbeta and 13 Jbeta primers. Profiled with immunoSEQ multiplex PCR; TCRdb holds only in-frame clones, not every one. The table shows 200,000 to 300,000 clones, with roughly 85% occurring only once. Sequenced material: PBMCs. These TCRs come from a girl aged 2-15 years in good health and CMV-seronegative.

V and J are TRBV5-6 and TRBJ2-7, with D perhaps matching TRBD2 (6 bases). The V gene's germline CDR1 is SGHDT and CDR2 YYEEEE. The CDR3 spans 15 residues. V was clipped by 0 bases and J by 5 bases, with 15 bases between them. The CDR3 DNA reads as TGTGCCAGCAGCTTGGGCTCGGGTGGAGGGGACGAGCAGTACTTC. This sequence encodes CASSLGSGGGDEQYF.

The rearrangement joins TRBV18 to TRBJ1-2; D is possibly TRBD1 (5 bases). The CDR3 spans 16 residues. V was cut by 3 bases and J by 1 base, with 15 bases left in between. The germline V gene has CDR1 KGHSH and CDR2 LQKENI. The CDR3 is CASSPPAGRINYGYTF. The DNA for the CDR3 is TGTGCCAGCTCACCCCCAGCGGGACGGATTAACTATGGCTACACCTTC.

V usage is TRBV6-5 and J usage is TRBJ1-6; 7 nucleotides align to TRBD1. V lost 7 bases and J lost 6; bases outside the gene matches: 3. This CDR3 spans 13 amino acids. Germline V gene sequence: CDR1 MNHEY, CDR2 SVGAGI. The CDR3 is CASNRGPNSPLHF. The CDR3 DNA is TGTGCCAGCAATAGGGGGCCTAATTCACCCCTCCACTTT.

The chain links TRBV5-1 to TRBJ2-3, with 7 nucleotides matching TRBD2. V was pared by 9 bases and J by 1 base, with 8 bases of the junction left unmatched. Germline CDR1 reads SGHRS; CDR2 reads YFSETQ. The CDR3 is made up of 14 amino acids. The CDR3 sequence: CATSLTSRTDTQYF. CDR3 sequence (DNA): TGCGCCACCTCTCTGACTAGCCGCACAGATACGCAGTATTTT.

The chain has TRBV7-8 and TRBJ1-6; tentative D call: TRBD1 (6 bases). Germline V gene data show CDR1 as SGHVS and CDR2 as FQNEAQ. The CDR3 runs 16 residues. Trimming shortened V by 4 bases and J by 2 bases, and 12 bases separated the two germline ends. The CDR3 reads CASSSSRGTYNSPLHF. CDR3 DNA sequence: TGTGCCAGCAGCTCAAGTAGGGGGACCTATAATTCACCCCTCCACTTT.

The V gene is TRBV5-1, the J gene TRBJ1-4; 10 nucleotides align to TRBD1. The CDR3 covers 17 residues. In germline, CDR1 is SGHRS, CDR2 YFSETQ. V was clipped by 2 bases and J by 0 bases; unmatched bases: 4. CDR3 nucleotides: TGCGCCAGCAGCTTTGCCGGGACAGGGGCAACTAATGAAAAACTGTTTTTT. Protein product: CASSFAGTGATNEKLFF.

The V and J genes are TRBV4-2 and TRBJ2-3, with a possible D match to TRBD2 (7 bases). Between the trimmed V and J ends, which lost 1 base and 2 bases, there was a span of 10 bases. Germline loops: CDR1 LGHNA, CDR2 YNFKEQ. CDR3 length: 15 amino acids. CDR3 bases: TGTGCCAGCAGCCAAGCGGGGGGCTACACAGATACGCAGTATTTT. Residues: CASSQAGGYTDTQYF.

This rearrangement joins TRBV29-1 to TRBJ2-5; D ambiguous. The V gene's germline CDR1 is SQVTM and CDR2 ANQGSEA. Trimming removed 0 bases from V and 6 bases from J, with 5 bases in between. The CDR3 has 11 amino acids. CDR3 sequence reads: CSVEDLKTQYF. CDR3 coding DNA: TGCAGCGTTGAAGATCTAAAGACCCAGTACTTC.

This clone was seen a single time. This chain joins TRBV21-1 and TRBJ1-1; the table's D call, TRBD1, was not checked against the DNA. TRBV21-1 is a recognized pseudogene. CDR3 length: 17 amino acids. The CDR3, as DNA: TGTGCCAGCAATTTGAGGGGGCGCAGAGATCATAACACTGAAGCTTTCTTT. It is translated as CASNLRGRRDHNTEAFF.

The rearrangement joins TRBV6-5 to TRBJ2-2, with 8 bases identical to TRBD2. J lost 6 bases, V lost 6 bases, and 6 bases had no gene match. Germline V lookup: CDR1 MNHEY, CDR2 SVGAGI. The CDR3 runs 14 residues. The CDR3, as DNA: TGTGCCAGCAGGACGGAACTAGCGGCCGGGGAGCTGTTTTTT. This sequence encodes CASRTELAAGELFF.

The rearrangement uses TRBV7-9 and TRBJ2-7; 8 nucleotides align to TRBD1. J gave up 8 bases and V 3 bases, and 6 bases lay outside the gene matches. Germline CDR1 reads SEHNR; CDR2 reads FQNEAQ (reference sequence). This CDR3 is 13 amino acids long. The CDR3 sequence: CASSLTGVEKQYF. The DNA for the CDR3 is TGTGCCAGCAGCTTGACAGGGGTAGAAAAGCAGTACTTC. Variable domain in full (rest from reference TRBV7-9 and TRBJ2-7): DTGVSQNPRHKITKRGQNVTFRCDPISEHNRLYWYRQTLGQGPEFLTYFQNEAQLEKSRLLSDRFSAERPKGSFSTLEIQRTEQGDSAMYLCASSLTGVEKQYFGPGTRLTVT.

This chain connects TRBV11-2 to TRBJ1-2; 9 bases are a match to TRBD1. Trimming at V came to 5 bases and at J to 3 bases, leaving 10 bases not matched to a gene. There are 16 residues in the CDR3. Germline CDR1 is SGHAT and CDR2 is FQNNGV. CDR3 protein: CASSRTRDRDDYGYTF. CDR3 DNA sequence: TGTGCCAGCAGCCGAACCCGGGACAGGGACGACTATGGCTACACCTTC.

The V and J genes are TRBV5-4 and TRBJ2-5, with 8 bases identical to TRBD1. CDR1 is SGHNT and CDR2 is YYREEE in the germline V gene (reference sequence). The CDR3 runs 14 residues. V was pared by 4 bases and J by 6 bases, with 8 bases of the junction left unmatched. CDR3 nucleotide sequence: TGTGCCAGCAGCCCATGGACAGGGTCAAAGACCCAGTACTTC. Its protein product is CASSPWTGSKTQYF. The full variable domain, completed using reference TRBV5-4 and TRBJ2-5, is ETGVTQSPTHLIKTRGQQVTLRCSSQSGHNTVSWYQQALGQGPQFIFQYYREEENGRGNFPPRFSGLQFPNYSSELNVNALELDDSALYLCASSPWTGSKTQYFGPGTRLLVL.

The chain has TRBV7-8 and TRBJ1-2; D might be TRBD1 (5 bases). This CDR3 has 13 residues. V lost 6 bases and J lost 4, with 12 bases in between. The germline V gene encodes CDR1 SGHVS and CDR2 FQNEAQ. This CDR3 reads CASSPGGGYGYTF. CDR3 nucleotides: TGTGCCAGCAGTCCCGGGGGTGGCTATGGCTACACCTTC.

The chain is built from TRBV6-1 and TRBJ2-7; 9 nucleotides line up with TRBD2. Germline trimming cut 3 bases from V and 3 bases from J; bases unmatched to any gene: 15. CDR3 length equals 18 residues. Germline CDR1 is MNHNS and CDR2 is SASEGT. CDR3 protein: CASSDPDPGTSPNYEQYF. The CDR3 DNA reads as TGTGCCAGCAGTGACCCGGACCCAGGGACTAGCCCTAACTACGAGCAGTACTTC.

The DNA of the CDR3 is TGTGCCAGCAGCATACAACCGGACAGGGATAATGGCTACACCTTC. Its translation is CASSIQPDRDNGYTF. The chain links TRBV5-6 to TRBJ1-2; TRBD1 aligns across 8 bases. From germline, CDR1 is SGHDT and CDR2 YYEEEE. The CDR3 is made up of 15 amino acids. Germline trimming cut 4 bases from V and 6 bases from J; bases unmatched to any gene: 11.

This clone was picked up a small number of times. The CDR3 is CASSQVVDLRGGYTF. CDR3 sequence (DNA): TGTGCCAGCAGCCAAGTGGTCGACCTACGGGGGGGCTACACCTTC. This chain links TRBV4-2 with TRBJ1-2, with a tentative D call TRBD1 (5 bases). The germline V gene encodes CDR1 LGHNA and CDR2 YNFKEQ. CDR3 length equals 15 residues. V gave up 1 base and J gave up 8 bases, with 17 bases separating them.

The rearrangement links TRBV11-2 to TRBJ2-7, with 13 bases fitting TRBD2. Trimming at V came to 4 bases and at J to 0 bases, leaving 6 bases not matched to a gene. In germline, CDR1 is SGHAT, CDR2 FQNNGV. The CDR3 has 17 residues. In DNA, the CDR3 is TGTGCCAGCAGCTGGACTAGCGGGGGCCCCAGCTCCTACGAGCAGTACTTC. This gives the protein CASSWTSGGPSSYEQYF.

V gene TRBV15 combines with J gene TRBJ1-4, with a possible D match to TRBD1 (5 bases). In germline, CDR1 is LNHNV, CDR2 YYDKDF (reference sequence). The CDR3 is 16 residues long. Between the trimmed V and J ends, which lost 5 bases and 6 bases, there was a span of 19 bases. In nucleotides, the CDR3 is TGTGCCACCAGCGGCAAAGGGGTGTCTCCCCATGAAAAACTGTTTTTT. Its protein product is CATSGKGVSPHEKLFF.

The J gene is TRBJ1-2, the V gene TRBV5-1; D might be TRBD1 (5 bases). Germline V gene sequence: CDR1 SGHRS, CDR2 YFSETQ. Trimming removed 0 bases at V and 5 bases at J, with 11 bases between. The CDR3 spans 14 residues. The CDR3 bases are TGCGCCAGCAGCTTGGTACAGGCGACTTATGGCTACACCTTC. This gives the protein CASSLVQATYGYTF.

The gene calls are TRBV6-1 and TRBJ2-1; D call uncertain. Trimming left V 3 bases short and J 7 bases short, with 7 bases between. The CDR3 spans 12 residues. Germline V gives CDR1 MNHNS, CDR2 SASEGT. The CDR3 nucleotides read TGTGCCAGCAGTGATCGGTGGAATGAGCAGTTCTTC. As protein: CASSDRWNEQFF.